What follows are 7 T cell receptor beta chains derived from one specimen sequenced in a study of T cell responses to AZD1222 COVID-19 vaccine. Data came from immunoSEQ multiplex PCR; TCRdb stores just in-frame clones and leaves some out. This table has 100,000 to 150,000 clones, around nine tenths appearing once. The specimen was peripheral blood, collected on day 0 of AZD1222 vaccination. These receptors all come from an adult in good health.

The V gene is TRBV9, the J gene TRBJ1-2, with no clear D. This CDR3 has 14 residues. V was cut by 0 bases and J by 3 bases, with 9 bases left in between. From germline, CDR1 is SGDLS and CDR2 YYNGEE. The CDR3 here is CASSVGFTDYGYTF. CDR3 coding DNA: TGTGCCAGCAGCGTAGGTTTTACAGACTATGGCTACACCTTC.

The CDR3 sequence: CASSLGQGGGQPQHF. CDR3 DNA: TGTGCCAGCAGCTTGGGGCAGGGAGGAGGACAGCCCCAGCATTTT. The J gene is TRBJ1-5, the V gene TRBV5-8; D may be TRBD1 (5 bases). This CDR3 has 15 amino acids. Germline V gene sequence: CDR1 SGHTS, CDR2 YDEGEE. Deletions cut 0 bases from V and 7 bases from J, with 14 bases between.

This clone was counted once. The chain uses TRBV30 and TRBJ1-1; D may be TRBD1 (6 bases). V was cut by 0 bases and J by 5 bases, with 16 bases left in between. This CDR3 region has 15 residues. Germline V CDR1 and CDR2: GTSNPN, SVGIG (reference sequence). CDR3 nucleotide sequence: TGTGCCTGGAGTGTATTGGCAGGGGCAAAGACTGAAGCTTTCTTT. Translation: CAWSVLAGAKTEAFF. The full variable domain, its missing parts supplied by reference TRBV30 and TRBJ1-1, is SQTIHQWPATLVQPVGSPLSLECTVEGTSNPNLYWYRQAAGRGLQLLFYSVGIGQISSEVPQNLSASRPQDRQFILSSKKLLLSDSGFYLCAWSVLAGAKTEAFFGQGTRLTVV.

The chain employs TRBV7-8 and TRBJ2-1; possible D gene TRBD1, 5 bases. CDR1 and CDR2 from the germline V gene are SGHVS and FQNEAQ. The CDR3 consists of 14 residues. V was shortened by 4 bases and J by 4 bases, with 11 bases between the two germline ends. The CDR3 sequence: CASSSYQGYNEQFF. CDR3 sequence (DNA): TGTGCCAGCAGCTCATATCAGGGTTACAATGAGCAGTTCTTC.

The CDR3 sequence: CASSVSGTGGQDTQYF. The CDR3 nucleotides are TGCGCCAGCAGTGTATCCGGGACAGGGGGCCAGGATACGCAGTATTTT. The rearrangement uses TRBV10-1 and TRBJ2-3, with TRBD1 identical over 12 bases. Losses at the gene ends were 4 bases for V and 6 bases for J; bases not matched to a gene: 8. CDR3 length: 16 residues. Germline lookup yields CDR1 WNHNN and CDR2 SYGVQD (reference sequence).

The DNA for the CDR3 is TGTGCCAGCAGCTTCGCGGGACAGGGGGGTCAAGCCCTCCACTTT. It encodes CASSFAGQGGQALHF. This chain connects TRBV5-4 to TRBJ1-6, with 11 nucleotides matching TRBD1. V dropped 2 bases and J dropped 14; count of bases not matched to a gene: 9. This CDR3 has 15 residues. CDR1 and CDR2 (germline): SGHNT, YYREEE (reference sequence).

The chain employs TRBV7-9 and TRBJ2-7; 9 nucleotides agree with TRBD1. The CDR3 consists of 13 residues. CDR1 and CDR2 (germline): SEHNR, FQNEAQ (reference sequence). Unmatched junction bases numbered 2, after V lost 5 bases and J lost 3 bases. The CDR3 is CASSQDRGYEQYF. Written as DNA, the CDR3 is TGTGCCAGCAGCCAGGACAGGGGCTACGAGCAGTACTTC.